This T cell receptor beta chain was found in a study of blood T cell repertoires in COVID-19. Background on the study: The cDNA or gDNA used as material had been derived from T cells, B-cell-depleted T cells, or PBMCs.

In the authors' workflow: Amplified reference gene primers provided the basis for estimating nucleated cell counts. Only in-frame clones appear in the TCRdb table, and some are missing; sequencing was by immunoSEQ multiplex PCR. The V and J calls and clone size were taken over from that table, and D and trimming were inferred from the DNA. The sample lists around 400,000 clones, around 87% occurring once. This CDR3 region has 15 residues. V was pared by 0 bases and J by 6 bases, with 15 bases between. Looked up from germline, CDR1 is SGHTS and CDR2 is YDEGEE. Source material: peripheral blood. The genes are TRBV5-8 and TRBJ1-1; a possible D gene is TRBD1 (5 bases). The clonotype was recovered from a woman in her sixties or seventies with COVID-19, enrolled during active disease. CDR3 coding DNA: TGTGCCAGCAGCTTGGCCGGAAGGCAGGGCTCTGAAGCTTTCTTT. Amino acid sequence: CASSLAGRQGSEAFF.